This TCR beta chain was documented in a study of shared T cell receptors in the human thymus. This clone was observed a single time. Looked up from germline, CDR1 is LGHNA and CDR2 is YSLEER. The V gene lost 0 bases and the J gene lost 6 bases, with 5 bases spanning the gap. The CDR3 extends over 13 amino acids. Only in-frame clones appear in the TCRdb table, and some are missing; sequencing was by immunoSEQ multiplex PCR. The sample has about 660,000 clones, around 87% seen once. In addition, the sample was reused for a study of human thymus T cells. Per that paper: It was healthy Finnish infants having corrective surgery for congenital heart defects who were the donors. What appeared biased in thymic and blood repertoires was the usage of V and J genes.

The chain employs TRBV4-3 and TRBJ1-4; no reliable D call. This sequence originates from a boy under two years old with a congenital heart defect. Sequencing input: thymocytes. CDR3 sequence reads: CASSQDLDEKLFF. CDR3 DNA: TGCGCCAGCAGCCAAGACCTTGATGAAAAACTGTTTTTT.